This passage covers 18 T cell receptor beta chains from one sample sequenced in a study of control samples from healthy donors and cancer patients (dated by TCRdb to the early 2020s). Libraries were constructed by the immunoSEQ multiplex PCR assay. In its TCRdb copy, this immuneACCESS table keeps in-frame sequences only and misses some clones. Where compared with another copy, unresolved V genes explain less than half of these, and the others have no known cause. For this sample there are some 120,000 clones; 85% to 90% appear just once. 1.1% of the sample goes to the ten largest clones. The sequenced material came from PBMCs. These receptors came from a woman in her forties or fifties with colorectal cancer.

This clone was recorded only once. J is TRBJ1-4 and V is TRBV28; perhaps TRBD1 as D (6 bases). Per germline, CDR1 MDHEN and CDR2 SYDVKM. Trimming removed 8 bases at V and 8 bases at J, with 18 bases between. There are 14 residues in the CDR3. The CDR3 spells CASVPAGDNEKLFF. In nucleotides, the CDR3 is TGTGCCAGCGTACCCGCCGGGGACAACGAAAAACTGTTTTTT.

The gene calls are TRBV5-1 and TRBJ2-1, with TRBD1 as a possible D gene (6 bases). Germline loops: CDR1 SGHRS, CDR2 YFSETQ. The CDR3 loop spans 14 amino acids. Deletions cut 4 bases from V and 4 bases from J, with 12 bases between. DNA of the CDR3: TGCGCCAGCAGCACCGTCACAGGGTACAATGAGCAGTTCTTC. This translates into CASSTVTGYNEQFF.

The V gene is TRBV3-1 (or the pseudogene TRBV3-2), the J gene TRBJ1-3; 10 bases match TRBD1. Germline-derived CDR1 and CDR2 are LGHDT and YNNKEL (reference sequence). This CDR3 contains 16 residues. The V segment lost 4 bases and the J segment 3 bases; nucleotides outside the gene matches: 6. In DNA, the CDR3 is TGTGCCAGCAGCCGACGACAGGGGGCGTATGGAAACACCATATATTTT. Amino acids: CASSRRQGAYGNTIYF.

The gene calls are TRBV6-1 and TRBJ1-5, with 8 positions matching TRBD1. Trimming cost V 3 bases and J 5 bases; bases outside gene matches: 3. Per the germline V gene, CDR1 is MNHNS and CDR2 is SASEGT. The CDR3 extends over 14 amino acids. The CDR3: CASSEGQEYQPQHF. CDR3 DNA: TGTGCCAGCAGTGAGGGACAGGAGTATCAGCCCCAGCATTTT.

The rearrangement links TRBV6-2 or TRBV6-3 to TRBJ2-7; no reliable D call. The CDR3 consists of 12 residues. Trimming took off 2 bases at V and 5 bases at J, with 7 bases between the two ends. Germline V gene lookup returns CDR1 MNHEY and CDR2 SVGEGT. The CDR3 loop reads CASSYGVNEQYF. The CDR3 DNA reads TGTGCCAGCAGTTACGGGGTAAACGAGCAGTACTTC.

The chain joins TRBV28 to TRBJ1-1; TRBD1 is a possible D gene (5 bases). The CDR3 loop spans 14 amino acids. The V and J ends lost 4 bases and 1 base respectively, with 10 bases between them. The germline V gene encodes CDR1 MDHEN and CDR2 SYDVKM. The CDR3 loop is CASSSGLGNTEAFF. For the CDR3, the DNA is TGTGCCAGCAGTTCGGGACTAGGGAACACTGAAGCTTTCTTT.

The chain carries TRBV7-8 and TRBJ2-7; perhaps TRBD2 as D (6 bases). Between the trimmed V and J ends, which lost 2 bases and 7 bases, there was a span of 15 bases. CDR1 and CDR2 (germline): SGHVS, FQNEAQ. The CDR3 covers 14 residues. The CDR3 protein is CASSLSPDGGEQYF. The CDR3 bases are TGTGCCAGCAGCTTATCCCCGGATGGGGGGGAGCAGTACTTC.

The gene calls are TRBV19 and TRBJ2-1; 9 nucleotides line up with TRBD2. Germline V lookup: CDR1 LNHDA, CDR2 SQIVND (reference sequence). J was trimmed by 8 bases and V by 5 bases; bases with no gene match: 10. The CDR3 spans 15 residues. The DNA of the CDR3 is TGTGCCAGTAGTGATGTAGCGGGAGCCTTGGATGAGCAGTTCTTC. It yields the protein CASSDVAGALDEQFF.

The chain carries TRBV7-9 and TRBJ1-6; a possible D gene is TRBD1 (5 bases). This CDR3 spans 14 amino acids. The germline gives CDR1 SEHNR, CDR2 FQNEAQ (reference sequence). V dropped 1 base and J dropped 10 bases, with 11 bases sitting between them. The CDR3 DNA is TGTGCCAGCAGCTTAGGGCAGGGAGGCTCACCCCTCCACTTT. It translates to CASSLGQGGSPLHF.

This chain connects TRBV30 to TRBJ1-1; D remains unclear. CDR3 size: 14 residues. Germline CDR1 and CDR2: GTSNPN and SVGIG (reference sequence). The V gene lost 4 bases and the J gene lost 1 base, with 13 bases spanning the gap. DNA for the CDR3: TGTGCCTGGAAAGCAGAGGCCGCGAACACTGAAGCTTTCTTT. This codes for CAWKAEAANTEAFF. Drawing the rest from reference TRBV30 and TRBJ1-1, the complete variable domain is SQTIHQWPATLVQPVGSPLSLECTVEGTSNPNLYWYRQAAGRGLQLLFYSVGIGQISSEVPQNLSASRPQDRQFILSSKKLLLSDSGFYLCAWKAEAANTEAFFGQGTRLTVV.

The chain employs TRBV9 and TRBJ1-1; TRBD1 is a possible D gene (6 bases). Germline CDR1 is SGDLS and CDR2 is YYNGEE. The length of the CDR3 is 14 residues. Deletions cut 2 bases from V and 1 base from J, with 9 bases between. DNA of the CDR3: TGTGCCAGCAGCGTCCGGGACACGAACACTGAAGCTTTCTTT. Translated: CASSVRDTNTEAFF.

The rearrangement uses TRBV15 and TRBJ1-3, with TRBD1 matching 7 bases. The CDR3 is 19 amino acids. Germline CDR1 reads LNHNV; CDR2 reads YYDKDF (reference sequence). Losses at the gene ends were 0 bases for V and 0 bases for J; bases not matched to a gene: 11. CDR3 amino acids: CATSRDRWDSGYSGNTIYF. CDR3 DNA: TGTGCCACCAGCAGAGATCGTTGGGACAGCGGTTACTCTGGAAACACCATATATTTT.

V is TRBV9 and J is TRBJ2-1; possibly TRBD1 or TRBD2 for D (7 bases each). The V gene's germline CDR1 is SGDLS and CDR2 YYNGEE. V was shortened by 4 bases and J by 4 bases, with 30 bases between the two germline ends. The CDR3 spans 20 residues. For the CDR3, the DNA is TGTGCCAGCAGCCCTAGACAATCTCAGGGGGGCGGGAGAAGATACAATGAGCAGTTCTTC. It is translated as CASSPRQSQGGGRRYNEQFF.

In DNA, the CDR3 is TGTGCCAGTAGGGACAGGGGGCGTACGGACACTGAAGCTTTCTTT. This encodes CASRDRGRTDTEAFF. The chain recombines TRBV19 with TRBJ1-1; 11 bases line up with TRBD1. Germline CDR1 LNHDA, CDR2 SQIVND (reference sequence). J lost 3 bases, V lost 6 bases, and 6 bases had no gene match. This CDR3 is built from 15 residues. Using reference TRBV19 and TRBJ1-1 for the parts outside the CDR3, the full variable domain is DGGITQSPKYLFRKEGQNVTLSCEQNLNHDAMYWYRQDPGQGLRLIYYSQIVNDFQKGDIAEGYSVSREKKESFPLTVTSAQKNPTAFYLCASRDRGRTDTEAFFGQGTRLTVV.

The V call is TRBV11-2, the J call TRBJ2-5; no firm D call. Trimming removed 5 bases at V and 5 bases at J, with 9 bases between. The V gene's germline CDR1 is SGHAT and CDR2 FQNNGV. The CDR3 sequence is 12 residues long. The CDR3 here is CASSPEFETQYF. The CDR3 DNA reads TGTGCCAGCAGCCCGGAGTTTGAGACCCAGTACTTC.

The chain employs TRBV7-2 and TRBJ2-1; D uncertain. Trimming took 2 bases from V and 9 from J, leaving 8 bases between them. This CDR3 contains 12 residues. Germline V CDR1 and CDR2: SGHTA, FQGNSA. CDR3 in DNA: TGTGCCAGCAGCTTATACCTCGGTGAGCAGTTCTTC. Its protein product is CASSLYLGEQFF.

This chain uses TRBV30 with TRBJ2-6; no reliable D call. The V and J ends lost 3 bases and 0 bases respectively, with 15 bases between them. CDR1 is GTSNPN and CDR2 is SVGIG in the germline V gene (reference sequence). CDR3 size: 17 residues. The CDR3 bases are TGTGCCTGGAGAGAGACAAGGGCCTACTCTGGGGCCAACGTCCTGACTTTC. Translating gives CAWRETRAYSGANVLTF. Variable domain in full (rest from reference TRBV30 and TRBJ2-6): SQTIHQWPATLVQPVGSPLSLECTVEGTSNPNLYWYRQAAGRGLQLLFYSVGIGQISSEVPQNLSASRPQDRQFILSSKKLLLSDSGFYLCAWRETRAYSGANVLTFGAGSRLTVL.

The chain has TRBV5-6 and TRBJ1-2; D gene ambiguous. Per the germline V gene, CDR1 is SGHDT and CDR2 is YYEEEE. V dropped 0 bases and J dropped 2 bases, with 11 bases sitting between them. This CDR3 is built from 15 residues. CDR3 region: CASSLVWAANYGYTF. Here the CDR3 DNA reads TGTGCCAGCAGCTTGGTCTGGGCAGCCAACTATGGCTACACCTTC.